The subject of this entry is one T cell receptor beta chain. The data derive from a study of T cells after yellow fever vaccination. TCR cDNA, made by 5'RACE template switching, carried an added universal primer site and UMIs. TCRdb redid the calling of the 5' RACE reads with MiXCR, one entry per CDR3 protein. Of roughly 100,000 distinct CDR3 sequences listed, about 8.2% are singletons. The CDR3 has 16 residues. CDR1 is SGDLS and CDR2 is YYNGEE in the germline V gene. Deletions cut 3 bases from V and 0 bases from J, with 15 bases between. This clonotype was obtained from a young man who received the YFV17D yellow fever vaccine. The chain combines TRBV9 with TRBJ1-1, with D maybe TRBD1 (6 bases). Sample: CD8+ T cells not binding an NS4B(214-222) dextramer, sorted from PBMCs, taken approximately 15 days after the first yellow fever vaccination. CDR3 in amino acids: CASSAGGGAMNTEAFF. The CDR3 DNA follows: TGTGCCAGCAGCGCCGGCGGGGGGGCGATGAACACTGAAGCTTTCTTT.